These T cell receptor beta chains were read from a single sample in a study of post-analysis software for immune sequencing data. TCRdb called the PCR reads again in MiXCR, with one record for every CDR3 protein. The table has roughly 170,000 distinct CDR3 sequences, approximately 30% seen once; the top ten hold approximately 1.5%. Sequenced material: blood. These receptor sequences come from a girl aged 5-17 years with multiple sclerosis. The conserved cysteine and the conserved F or W are not part of the CDR3 here.

j_call	v_call	cdr3_aa
TRBJ2-1	TRBV10-3	AISESLREQF
TRBJ2-7	TRBV2	ASSPFLTSSHEQY
TRBJ2-7	TRBV5-1	ASSFDSIYEQY
TRBJ2-1	TRBV29-1	SVEDRKLHDNEQF
TRBJ2-1	TRBV6-5	ASIRGNEQF
TRBJ2-2	TRBV10-3	AVRGLELF
TRBJ2-2	TRBV6-5	ASSLTGTGSAGELF
TRBJ1-1	TRBV20-1	SAKLRGRPNTEAF
TRBJ1-5	TRBV27	ASSSSGGRTQPQH
TRBJ1-3	TRBV20-1	SARGVQGRGNTIY
TRBJ1-3	TRBV5-1	ASQDSSGNTIY
TRBJ2-1	TRBV7-9	ASSLAPGLGEQF
TRBJ2-7	TRBV20-1	SAFDEGLAGYEQY
TRBJ2-7	TRBV5-1	ASSSGQGTYREDEQY
TRBJ2-7	TRBV25-1	ASSGAFEQY
TRBJ2-1	TRBV18	ASSPGGNGNEQF
TRBJ2-3	TRBV4-1	ASSQVMTSGSPDTQY
TRBJ2-5	TRBV29-1	SVSPHGGKDQETQY
TRBJ1-5	TRBV28	ANSRGFGNQPRH
TRBJ2-7	TRBV28	ASSLGPSCEQY
TRBJ2-1	TRBV7-2	ASSLGGSGFYNEQF
TRBJ2-1	TRBV20-1	SAEIQGDFLNEQF
TRBJ1-3	TRBV20-1	SARDLGRAGNTIY
TRBJ1-1	TRBV4-1	ASSQAGSYEAF
TRBJ2-1	TRBV4-3	ASSQDKGYGNEQF
TRBJ1-2	TRBV20-1	SAGNGGGSYGYT
TRBJ2-7	TRBV3-1	VSSLIGGSDEQY
TRBJ2-1	TRBV20-1	SAGTSGRWTLVGEQF
TRBJ1-2	TRBV12-3/TRBV12-4	ASSLRGGRIGYT
TRBJ2-1	TRBV6-2/TRBV6-3	ASSFSAGPYNEQF
TRBJ2-7	TRBV27	ASSLGAGAYEQY
TRBJ1-5	TRBV12-3/TRBV12-4	ASSGGRGGKRNQPQH
TRBJ2-5	TRBV7-6	ASSLMESQY
TRBJ2-1	TRBV20-1	SATGSAGYNEQF
TRBJ2-7	TRBV6-2/TRBV6-3	ASSYSTSTEQY
TRBJ2-3	TRBV5-1	AKPGARDTQY
TRBJ2-1	TRBV20-1	SAQWLAGPLGQF
TRBJ2-1	TRBV12-3/TRBV12-4	ASRKGQGTYEQF
TRBJ1-1	TRBV6-1	ASSATLNTEAF
TRBJ1-2	TRBV28	ASSSFWRGAYGYT
TRBJ1-3	TRBV20-1	SAARGSSGPGNTIY
TRBJ2-4	TRBV2	ASRVARGKNIQY
TRBJ1-1	TRBV12-3/TRBV12-4	ASSAQNSRAF
TRBJ2-7	TRBV7-2	ASSLAEGGYYEQY